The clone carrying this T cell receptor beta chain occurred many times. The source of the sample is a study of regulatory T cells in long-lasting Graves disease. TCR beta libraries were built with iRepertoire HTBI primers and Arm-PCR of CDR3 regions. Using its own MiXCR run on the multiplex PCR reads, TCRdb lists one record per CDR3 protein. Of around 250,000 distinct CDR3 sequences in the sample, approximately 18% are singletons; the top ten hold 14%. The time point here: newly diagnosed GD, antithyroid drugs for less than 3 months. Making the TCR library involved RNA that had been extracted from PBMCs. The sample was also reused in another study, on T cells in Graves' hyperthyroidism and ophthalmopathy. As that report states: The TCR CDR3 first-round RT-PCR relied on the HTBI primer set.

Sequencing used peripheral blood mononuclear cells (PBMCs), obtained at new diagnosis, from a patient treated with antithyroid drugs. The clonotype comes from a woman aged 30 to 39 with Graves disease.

The CDR3 DNA reads TGTGCCAGCAGCGCCCCGGGACTAGCAGCCGGGGAGCTGTTTTTT. Its translation is CASSAPGLAAGELFF. The chain is built from TRBV3-1 and TRBJ2-2, with 9 bases that match TRBD2. Trimming cost V 5 bases and J 6 bases; bases outside gene matches: 7. CDR3 size: 15 residues. CDR1 is LGHDT, CDR2 YNNKEL, per germline (reference sequence).